This TCR beta chain was recorded in a study of blood T cell repertoires in COVID-19. On the study more broadly: COVID-19 samples from acute and convalescent phases originated in the United States, Italy and Spain.

Original processing notes: Reference gene primer amplification gave nucleated cell count estimates. Repertoires were generated with immunoSEQ multiplex PCR, while TCRdb's copy carries only in-frame clones and drops some. The V and J calls and clone size are taken from that table; D and trimming were inferred from the DNA. The top ten clones hold approximately 6.6% of a sample with some 120,000 clones, about 85% of them seen once. Germline lookup yields CDR1 SGHVS and CDR2 FQNEAQ. CDR3 length equals 14 residues. Trimming cost V 6 bases and J 2 bases; bases outside gene matches: 6. Sample: peripheral blood. The chain couples TRBV7-8 to TRBJ2-7; TRBD1 matches at 8 bases. The origin of this receptor is a man older than 75 with active or convalescent COVID-19. In DNA, the CDR3 is TGTGCCAGCAGAGATCCGGGACAGGCCTACGAGCAGTACTTC. It encodes CASRDPGQAYEQYF.